This T cell receptor (beta chain) is drawn from a study of T-cell memory formation after mild COVID-19. Points from the study as a whole: Some SARS-CoV-2-responding clones were already detected in memory before infection.

MiXCR, run by TCRdb on the 5' RACE reads, gives a single entry per CDR3 protein. The sample yields about half a million distinct CDR3 sequences, about 20% seen once. Concerning this clonotype: The antigen remains unidentified.

The germline V and J ends were trimmed by 2 bases and 5 bases, with 18 bases remaining between them. The germline gives CDR1 MNHNS, CDR2 SASEGT. The CDR3 is 16 residues long. The rearrangement uses TRBV6-1 and TRBJ1-2; tentative D call: TRBD1 (6 bases). The source of this sequence is an adult woman who had mild COVID-19 (a few samples of this study predate the infection). Cell type and time point are not known. Sequenced sample: PBMCs or a T cell subset sorted from them (not recorded which). CDR3 region: CASSESTGRTGYGYTF. In nucleotides, the CDR3 is TGTGCCAGCAGTGAAAGTACAGGGAGGACGGGGTATGGCTACACCTTC.